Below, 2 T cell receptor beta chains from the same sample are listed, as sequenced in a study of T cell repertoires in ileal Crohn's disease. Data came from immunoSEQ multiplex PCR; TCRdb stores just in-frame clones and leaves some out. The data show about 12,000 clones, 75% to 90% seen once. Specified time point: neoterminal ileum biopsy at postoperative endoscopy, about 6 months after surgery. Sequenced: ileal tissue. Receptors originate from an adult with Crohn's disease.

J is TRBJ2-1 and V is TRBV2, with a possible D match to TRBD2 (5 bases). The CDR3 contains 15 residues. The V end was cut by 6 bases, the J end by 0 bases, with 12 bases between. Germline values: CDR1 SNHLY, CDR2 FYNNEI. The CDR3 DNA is TGTGCCAGCAGCGTTGGACGGGGCTCCTACAATGAGCAGTTCTTC. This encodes CASSVGRGSYNEQFF.

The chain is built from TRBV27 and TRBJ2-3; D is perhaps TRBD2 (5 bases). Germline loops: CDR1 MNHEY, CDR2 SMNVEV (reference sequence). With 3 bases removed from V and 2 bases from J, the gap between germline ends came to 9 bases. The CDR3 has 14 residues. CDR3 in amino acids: CASSLGGLTDTQYF. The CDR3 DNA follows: TGTGCCAGCAGTTTGGGCGGACTCACAGATACGCAGTATTTT.